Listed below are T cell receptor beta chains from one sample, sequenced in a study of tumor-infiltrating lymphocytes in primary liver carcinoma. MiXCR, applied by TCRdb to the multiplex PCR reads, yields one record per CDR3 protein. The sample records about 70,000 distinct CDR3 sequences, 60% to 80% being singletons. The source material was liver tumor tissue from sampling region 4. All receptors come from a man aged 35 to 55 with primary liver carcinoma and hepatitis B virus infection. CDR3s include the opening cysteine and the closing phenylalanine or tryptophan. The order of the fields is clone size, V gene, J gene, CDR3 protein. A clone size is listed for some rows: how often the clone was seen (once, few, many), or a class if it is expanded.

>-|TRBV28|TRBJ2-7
CASSTNQDRAYEQYF
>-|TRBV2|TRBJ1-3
CASSEQGSGNTIYF
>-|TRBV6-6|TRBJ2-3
CASSSAYLTNTQYF
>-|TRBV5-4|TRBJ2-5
CASSLASGRGETQYF
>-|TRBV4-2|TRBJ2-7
CASSRDRPIGILSYEQYF
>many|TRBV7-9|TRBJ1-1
CASSLVEGTQAFF
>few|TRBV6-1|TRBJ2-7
CASSEPGRQFNEQYF
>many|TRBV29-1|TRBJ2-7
CSVGLDRGYEQYF
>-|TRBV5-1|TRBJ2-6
CVSSLTTVSGANVLTF
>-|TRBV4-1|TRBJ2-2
CASSYLGLAETGELLF
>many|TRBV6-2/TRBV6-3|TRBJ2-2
CASTRRETGELFF
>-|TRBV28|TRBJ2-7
CASTPGRIFQGHF
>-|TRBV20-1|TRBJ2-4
CSARSGLAKNIQYF
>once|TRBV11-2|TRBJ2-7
CTSSLVGSSYEHYF
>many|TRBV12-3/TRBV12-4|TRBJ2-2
CASGVAYPTGELFF
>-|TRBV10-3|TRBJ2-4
CVINDGTGNVIQYF
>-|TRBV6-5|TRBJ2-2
CANSYPDSDTGELFF
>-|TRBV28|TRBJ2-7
CASRPQGSGAYEQYF
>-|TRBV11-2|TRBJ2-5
CVSRSLVSAHQGTQYF
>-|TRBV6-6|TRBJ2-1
CASSQVGEQSF
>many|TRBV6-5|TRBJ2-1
CASRIYRADNEQFF
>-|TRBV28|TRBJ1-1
CASSPPTLGVNTEAFF
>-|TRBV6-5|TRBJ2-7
CASSYSGQWGVQYF
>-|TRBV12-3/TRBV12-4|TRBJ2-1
CASSLLGHNNEQFF
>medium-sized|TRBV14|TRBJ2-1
CASSRNYNEQFF
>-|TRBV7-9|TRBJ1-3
CASGPSAGNTIYF
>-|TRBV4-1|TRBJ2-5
CTSSHDRAGGGETQYF
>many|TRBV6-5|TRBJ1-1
CASSSTDTEAFF
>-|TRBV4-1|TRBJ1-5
CASSRQVTGGDGNQSQHF
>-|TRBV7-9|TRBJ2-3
CPSRSGSDTQYF
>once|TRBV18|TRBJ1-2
CASSSGLRPASGYTF
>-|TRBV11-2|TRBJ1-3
CASSPSAGGNVIYF
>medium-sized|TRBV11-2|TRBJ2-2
CASSFTYGKSGELFF
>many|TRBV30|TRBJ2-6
CAWSSHQGARFSGANVLTF
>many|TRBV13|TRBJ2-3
CASSSTGLDGDTQYF
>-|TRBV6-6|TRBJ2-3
CASSYWRDLSTDTQYF
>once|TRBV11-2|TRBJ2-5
CARSLVPASGQETQYF
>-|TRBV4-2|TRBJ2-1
CASCVTGTSWDNEQFF
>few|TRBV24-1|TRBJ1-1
CATSGINTEAFF
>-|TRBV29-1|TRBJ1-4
CSVYGGEEILFF
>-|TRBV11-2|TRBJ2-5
CVNSLVCGGSRQETQYF
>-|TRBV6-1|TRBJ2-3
CASSEPASRPYGTDTHYF
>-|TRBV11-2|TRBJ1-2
CVSRERDTTCSYTF
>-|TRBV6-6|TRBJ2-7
CASRNPGTGSYEQYF
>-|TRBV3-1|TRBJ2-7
CASSQGVVEQYF
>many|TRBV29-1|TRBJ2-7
CSVELGDRGNYEQYF
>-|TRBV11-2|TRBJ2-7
CASSSTGGRGYEQYF
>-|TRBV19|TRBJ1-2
CASSITQGALDGYTF
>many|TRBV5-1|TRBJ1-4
CASSPGSATNEKLFF
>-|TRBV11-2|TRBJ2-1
CASSVDRLSYNEQFF
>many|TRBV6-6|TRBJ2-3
CASSYVWVRGLTDTQYF
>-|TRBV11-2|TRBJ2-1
CVSGFLRLAGEPYNEQFF
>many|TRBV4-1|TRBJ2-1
CASSQGGQDYNEQFF
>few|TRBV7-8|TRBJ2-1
CTSSLAEAYNEQFF
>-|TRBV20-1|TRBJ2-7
CSAPNPGQGSREQYF